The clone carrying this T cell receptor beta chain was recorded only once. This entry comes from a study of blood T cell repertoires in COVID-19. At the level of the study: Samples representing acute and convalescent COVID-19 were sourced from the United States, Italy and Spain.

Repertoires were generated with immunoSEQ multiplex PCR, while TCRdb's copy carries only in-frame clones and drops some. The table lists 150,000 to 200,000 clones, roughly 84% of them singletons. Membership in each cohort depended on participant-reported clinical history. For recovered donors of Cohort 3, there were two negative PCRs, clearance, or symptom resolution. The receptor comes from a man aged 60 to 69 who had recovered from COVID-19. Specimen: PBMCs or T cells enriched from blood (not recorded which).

CDR3 protein: CASSLPTSGVKGTGELFF. CDR3 in DNA: TGTGCCAGCAGCTTGCCGACTAGCGGGGTAAAGGGCACCGGGGAGCTGTTTTTT. The rearrangement joins TRBV5-4 to TRBJ2-2; 11 nucleotides line up with TRBD2. Germline V CDR1 and CDR2: SGHNT, YYREEE (reference sequence). CDR3 length equals 18 residues. V gave up 1 base and J gave up 4 bases; unmatched junction bases: 9.